A selection of T cell receptor beta chains follows, all from one sample in a study of T cells after yellow fever vaccination. From the 5' RACE reads, TCRdb called clonotypes with MiXCR, one entry per CDR3 protein. Altogether a few hundred thousand distinct CDR3 sequences are present, approximately 13% being singletons, with the ten largest covering about 3%. The specimen comprised CD4+ T cells sorted from PBMCs, sampled 15 days after the yellow fever booster vaccination. Source of these receptors: a young man who received the YFV17D yellow fever vaccine. The CDR3 runs from the conserved cysteine through the conserved F or W. The D gene is left open where the match is weak. Size tells how often a clone was seen (once, few, many) or the class of an expanded clone, and some rows leave it out.

clone size,D gene,V gene,J gene,CDR3 protein,CDR3 DNA
few,.,TRBV7-2,TRBJ1-2,CASSLGGGSIRYTF,TGTGCCAGCAGCTTAGGAGGAGGGAGTATACGCTACACCTTC
.,TRBD1,TRBV29-1,TRBJ1-1,CSASGTGGRSTEAFF,TGCAGCGCTTCCGGGACAGGGGGTCGGAGTACTGAAGCTTTCTTT
many,TRBD2,TRBV29-1,TRBJ2-7,CSVQAGADEQYF,TGCAGCGTTCAAGCGGGGGCGGACGAGCAGTACTTC
many,.,TRBV5-1,TRBJ2-5,CASSFGETQYF,TGCGCCAGCAGCTTCGGAGAGACCCAGTACTTC
.,TRBD1,TRBV20-1,TRBJ2-1,CSAASGTGHSF,TGCAGTGCCGCCTCCGGGACAGGGCATTCCTTC
many,TRBD2,TRBV12-3/TRBV12-4,TRBJ2-5,CASSFGGTTQETQYF,TGTGCCAGCAGCTTCGGGGGGACGACCCAAGAGACCCAGTACTTC
few,TRBD1,TRBV20-1,TRBJ1-1,CSARDLRGRAEAFF,TGCAGTGCTAGAGATCTCAGGGGGCGGGCTGAAGCTTTCTTT
few,.,TRBV24-1,TRBJ2-5,CATSDVADPKGETQYF,TGTGCCACCAGTGACGTCGCCGACCCAAAAGGGGAGACCCAGTACTTC
few,.,TRBV11-1,TRBJ1-1,CATRQGAGSTEAFF,TGTGCCACCCGTCAAGGGGCTGGGAGCACTGAAGCTTTCTTT
.,TRBD2,TRBV29-1,TRBJ2-3,CSVEPLAGISTDTQYF,TGCAGCGTTGAGCCTCTAGCGGGGATTAGCACAGATACGCAGTATTTT
few,TRBD2,TRBV4-2,TRBJ2-3,CASSQGGSREDTQYF,TGTGCCAGCAGCCAAGGCGGGAGCAGGGAAGATACGCAGTATTTT
few,.,TRBV5-1,TRBJ1-2,CASVTGDGYGYTF,TGCGCCAGCGTCACAGGCGACGGATATGGCTACACCTTC
.,.,TRBV6-5,TRBJ2-5,CASSFGGPKETQYF,TGTGCCAGCAGTTTCGGGGGGCCCAAAGAGACCCAGTACTTC